This passage covers 5 T cell receptor beta chains from one sample sequenced in a study of molecular identifiers for immune sequencing clone quantification. TCRdb itself ran the PCR reads through MiXCR, one entry per CDR3 protein. The sample yields some 320,000 distinct CDR3 sequences, roughly a fifth seen once. Sequencing was done on a sample of naive CD8+ T cells from blood, with Jurkat cell RNA spiked in. Subset specified: FACS-sorted CD8+CD4-CCR7+CD45RA+ naive T cells. The receptors originated from a human donor in good health. Some libraries in this study had Jurkat cell RNA spiked in.

V gene TRBV5-1 combines with J gene TRBJ2-3; D gene unclear. Trimming shortened V by 3 bases and J by 2 bases, and 16 bases separated the two germline ends. Germline loops: CDR1 SGHRS, CDR2 YFSETQ. This CDR3 is built from 16 residues. This CDR3 is CASSSDSSRFTDTQYF. CDR3 DNA: TGCGCCAGCAGCTCTGACTCCAGCCGATTCACAGATACGCAGTATTTT.

This clonotype was seen at least ten times. V is TRBV6-2 or TRBV6-3 and J is TRBJ1-1, with 7 bases lining up with TRBD1. V dropped 4 bases and J dropped 0; count of bases not matched to a gene: 2. The CDR3 consists of 14 residues. Germline CDR1 is MNHEY and CDR2 is SVGEGT. CDR3 residues: CASSFDRVNTEAFF. CDR3 DNA: TGTGCCAGCAGTTTCGACAGGGTGAACACTGAAGCTTTCTTT.

This clonotype was recorded many times. The CDR3 reads CASSFGLINQPQHF. CDR3 sequence (DNA): TGTGCCAGCAGTTTTGGGCTAATCAATCAGCCCCAGCATTTT. The chain recombines TRBV28 with TRBJ1-5; no firm D call. The CDR3 is 14 residues long. Trimming removed 3 bases from V and 3 bases from J, with 9 bases in between. Looked up from germline, CDR1 is MDHEN and CDR2 is SYDVKM.

On this clonotype itself: Being one base from a much bigger clone, this may be a read error. The chain combines TRBV4-3 with TRBJ2-7; 9 nucleotides line up with TRBD1. Germline CDR1 reads LGHNA; CDR2 reads YSLEER. V lost 1 base to trimming and J lost 9 bases; unmatched junction nucleotides: 10. CDR3 length equals 15 residues. CDR3 sequence reads: CASSQGRGQGHGQYF. The CDR3 DNA follows: TGCGCCAGCAGCCAAGGGCGGGGACAGGGCCACGGGCAGTACTTC.

This clonotype was seen at least ten times. The CDR3 DNA is TGTGCCTCTGGTGGGGGACTCCAAGAGACCCAGTACTTC. Residues: CASGGGLQETQYF. V gene TRBV12-3 or TRBV12-4 combines with J gene TRBJ2-5; D is possibly TRBD2 (6 bases). The CDR3 spans 13 residues. Trimming left V 11 bases short and J 1 base short, with 14 bases between.